These T cell receptor beta chains were read from a single sample in a study of CXCR3-negative and CXCR3-positive naive CD8 T cells. TCRdb reworked the 5' RACE reads into one entry per CDR3 protein, no DNA. The listing records 50,000 to 60,000 distinct CDR3 sequences. Input material: naive CXCR3- CD8+ T cells from blood. The origin of the receptors is a human donor in good health. Some clones in this sample may be carry-over from other donors' samples. Each CDR3 is given with its conserved first and last residue.

j_gene: TRBJ2-7
v_gene: TRBV5-4
CDR3aa: CASSFRHTNYEQYF

j_gene: TRBJ1-1
v_gene: TRBV2
CDR3aa: CASSDKEPEAFF

j_gene: TRBJ2-7
v_gene: TRBV29-1
CDR3aa: CSVEGGGTGPPYEQYF

j_gene: TRBJ2-7
v_gene: TRBV7-9
CDR3aa: CASSSLTRTGTYEQYF

j_gene: TRBJ1-4
v_gene: TRBV7-9
CDR3aa: CASSLGTAGRVSSPEKLFF

j_gene: TRBJ2-7
v_gene: TRBV11-2
CDR3aa: CASMDGVLYEQYF

j_gene: TRBJ2-2
v_gene: TRBV6-6
CDR3aa: CASSYMSRAGELFF

j_gene: TRBJ2-5
v_gene: TRBV7-9
CDR3aa: CASSFYHSEETQYF

j_gene: TRBJ1-1
v_gene: TRBV2
CDR3aa: CASSGPGRANTEAFF

j_gene: TRBJ2-3
v_gene: TRBV7-2
CDR3aa: CASDYLGQGFADTQYF

j_gene: TRBJ2-7
v_gene: TRBV15
CDR3aa: CATSRDLLGGSGFYEQYF

j_gene: TRBJ1-2
v_gene: TRBV6-5
CDR3aa: CASSSEQGEDGYTF

j_gene: TRBJ2-7
v_gene: TRBV4-1
CDR3aa: CASSQGYRLRISSYEQYF

j_gene: TRBJ2-1
v_gene: TRBV6-2/TRBV6-3
CDR3aa: CASRLAGGGVGDEQFF

j_gene: TRBJ2-3
v_gene: TRBV7-9
CDR3aa: CASSLVDTDTQYF